This TCR beta chain is from a study of T cell repertoires in cytomegalovirus infection. Via MiXCR, TCRdb re-called the reads, giving one row per CDR3 protein. The data hold 100,000 to 150,000 distinct CDR3 sequences, with 7% to 9.5% observed a single time. Germline loops: CDR1 DFQATT, CDR2 SNEGSKA (reference sequence). The CDR3 runs to 15 residues. The V gene lost 3 bases and the J gene lost 0 bases, with 12 bases spanning the gap. This rearrangement joins TRBV20-1 to TRBJ2-1, with D unresolved. What was sequenced was PBMCs. The clonotype originates from a human donor in good health (CMV status not recorded). Some clones in this sample may be carry-over from other donors' samples. DNA of the CDR3: TGCAGTGCTAGGAGGCCCCACACCTCCTACAATGAGCAGTTCTTC. This translates into CSARRPHTSYNEQFF.